This T cell receptor (beta chain) was recovered during a study of T cells in Graves' hyperthyroidism and ophthalmopathy. Study context: Peripheral blood specimens were obtained at initial diagnosis, prior to any treatment. Findings of the study overall: Before onset, by a median of around six months, the model predicted ophthalmopathy. From stable hyperthyroidism, ophthalmopathy was set apart by a 13 V-J model. In blood, most of the thyroid clonotypes expanded above 0.001 were also present.

RNA transcripts yielded amplified TCR beta CDR3 regions. The HTBI set primed first-round TCR CDR3 RT-PCR. MiXCR was run by TCRdb on the multiplex PCR reads, yielding one entry per CDR3 protein. The data show roughly 380,000 distinct CDR3 sequences, about 14% seen once. This clonotype was recorded at least ten times. The antigen is unknown. The sample was blood. This clonotype was obtained from a young man with Graves' hyperthyroidism that later progressed to Graves' ophthalmopathy.

CDR3: CSAPTRTGGEQYF. CDR3 bases: TGCAGTGCTCCCACACGGACAGGTGGTGAGCAGTACTTC. The genes are TRBV20-1 and TRBJ2-7, with 7 positions matching TRBD1. Germline V CDR1 and CDR2: DFQATT, SNEGSKA (reference sequence). Losses at the gene ends were 5 bases for V and 7 bases for J; bases not matched to a gene: 11. This CDR3 region has 13 residues.